The 16 T cell receptor beta chains below were found in one sample sequenced in a study of blood T cells in healthy people across ages. Primed by a sample-barcoded 5' primer and a J-beta primer mix, a second PCR proceeded for about 7 to 11 cycles. TCRdb redid the calling of the 5' RACE reads with MiXCR, one entry per CDR3 protein. The table includes more than 900,000 distinct CDR3 sequences, 25% to 35% detected once. These data were also filed under a second study, of T cells of mothers and their children.

Sequencing was carried out using blood. The receptors stem from a woman in her thirties or forties in good health.

In its sample, this clonotype was seen a few times. This chain connects TRBV7-9 to TRBJ1-5; perhaps TRBD1 as D (5 bases). CDR1 and CDR2 (germline): SEHNR, FQNEAQ (reference sequence). The CDR3 sequence is 16 residues long. Trimming removed 1 base at V and 4 bases at J, with 14 bases between. The CDR3 nucleotides are TGTGCCAGCAGCTTAGGAGCAGGGACGAGGAATCAGCCCCAGCATTTT. Amino acid sequence: CASSLGAGTRNQPQHF.

The chain is built from TRBV28 and TRBJ1-2; D might be TRBD1 (6 bases). CDR1 and CDR2 (germline): MDHEN, SYDVKM. V gave up 5 bases and J gave up 6 bases, with 25 bases separating them. The CDR3 loop spans 17 amino acids. In DNA, the CDR3 is TGTGCCAGCAGTCGCAGGGGCCTAGTGGGGGATATCGATGGCTACACCTTC. It specifies CASSRRGLVGDIDGYTF.

Only a few counts were recorded for this clonotype. The chain joins TRBV11-2 to TRBJ2-7, with 7 bases matching TRBD2. The V gene's germline CDR1 is SGHAT and CDR2 FQNNGV. With V trimmed by 3 bases and J by 1 base, 18 bases remained unmatched. CDR3 length: 19 residues. DNA of the CDR3: TGTGCCAGCAGCTTCCGAACCCCTAGGGGAGGGATGGTTTCCTACGAGCAGTACTTC. It encodes CASSFRTPRGGMVSYEQYF.

This clonotype was counted only a few times. This chain connects TRBV12-3 or TRBV12-4 to TRBJ1-2, with D possibly being TRBD1 (5 bases). The CDR3 has 14 amino acids. V lost 6 bases and J 4 bases, leaving 15 bases between the germline ends. The CDR3 spells CASSVGGGLYGYTF. CDR3 nucleotide sequence: TGTGCCAGCAGCGTGGGGGGGGGTCTCTATGGCTACACCTTC.

This clonotype was counted ten times or more. The chain uses TRBV7-9 and TRBJ2-2, with 13 bases lining up with TRBD2. Per the germline V gene, CDR1 is SEHNR and CDR2 is FQNEAQ (reference sequence). V shed 5 bases, J shed 9 bases, and the junction held 15 bases outside the gene matches. The CDR3 covers 18 residues. The CDR3 DNA sequence: TGTGCCAGCAGCACAACATCAACACGGACTAGCGGGGGCCGGGAGCTGTTTTTT. Translation: CASSTTSTRTSGGRELFF.

This clonotype was detected many times. The chain links TRBV5-1 to TRBJ1-2, with TRBD1 matching 9 bases. Trimming took 4 bases from V and 4 from J; bases not matched to a gene: 11. The germline V gene encodes CDR1 SGHRS and CDR2 YFSETQ. The CDR3 totals 16 residues. The CDR3 region has the DNA TGCGCCAGCAGCCAAGTCTCCGGGACAGGGTCCTATGGCTACACCTTC. Translating it yields CASSQVSGTGSYGYTF.

As to this clonotype: The junction shows a germline mismatch at one end, possibly a read error. This sequence joins TRBV7-2 and TRBJ1-5; TRBD1 might be the D (5 bases). This CDR3 region has 16 residues. Germline CDR1 is SGHTA and CDR2 is FQGNSA. CDR3 amino acids: CASSPHGGVGNRPQHF. The CDR3 DNA is TGTGCCAGCAGCCCCCACGGGGGTGTGGGCAATCGGCCCCAGCATTTT.

This clonotype was seen many times. V usage is TRBV12-3 or TRBV12-4 and J usage is TRBJ2-5; perhaps TRBD2 as D (6 bases). The CDR3 runs 18 residues. Trimming removed 4 bases at V and 5 bases at J, with 26 bases between. This CDR3 is CASSWRTSGTPGRETQYF. Here the CDR3 DNA reads TGTGCCAGCAGTTGGAGGACCTCCGGGACTCCGGGTCGGGAGACCCAGTACTTC.

This clonotype was seen once. V is TRBV7-2 and J is TRBJ2-1, with D perhaps TRBD1 (5 bases). CDR1 SGHTA and CDR2 FQGNSA come from the germline V gene. This CDR3 spans 17 amino acids. Deletions cut 5 bases from V and 0 bases from J, with 17 bases between. The CDR3 DNA follows: TGTGCCAGCAGCCTCGTCCCACAGGCGAGCTCCTACAATGAGCAGTTCTTC. Translation gives CASSLVPQASSYNEQFF.

The genes are TRBV29-1 and TRBJ1-1; D possibly corresponds to TRBD1 (6 bases). Germline lookup yields CDR1 SQVTM and CDR2 ANQGSEA. This CDR3 contains 12 residues. The V gene lost 7 bases and the J gene lost 8 bases, with 17 bases spanning the gap. The CDR3 coding sequence is TGCAGCGGGGACCTAGGGACACCGGAAGCTTTCTTT. It encodes CSGDLGTPEAFF.

The chain has TRBV27 and TRBJ2-7; D possibly corresponds to TRBD1 (5 bases). Trimming pared 1 base from V and 4 bases from J, leaving 11 bases between. The CDR3 extends over 14 amino acids. The germline gives CDR1 MNHEY, CDR2 SMNVEV (reference sequence). CDR3 sequence reads: CASSLLGHSYEQYF. The CDR3 DNA follows: TGTGCCAGCAGTTTATTGGGGCACTCTTACGAGCAGTACTTC.

This clonotype occurred a few times. V usage is TRBV7-9 and J usage is TRBJ1-1; no firm D call. The CDR3 totals 14 residues. The germline CDR1 and CDR2 sequences are SEHNR and FQNEAQ (reference sequence). The V end was cut by 2 bases, the J end by 0 bases, with 7 bases between. CDR3 DNA: TGTGCCAGCAGCTTACAATTGGTGAACACTGAAGCTTTCTTT. Translating gives CASSLQLVNTEAFF.

The sample holds a few counts of this clonotype. The rearrangement joins TRBV6-1 to TRBJ1-5; the match to TRBD1 covers 9 bases. Germline CDR1 reads MNHNS; CDR2 reads SASEGT. The CDR3 has 17 amino acids. The trim removed 5 bases at V and 4 bases at J, leaving 12 bases unmatched. The CDR3 nucleotides read TGTGCCAGCAGTCCCAGTCGGGGACAGGGATTTAATCAGCCCCAGCATTTT. It yields the protein CASSPSRGQGFNQPQHF.

V and J are TRBV24-1 and TRBJ2-3; 14 nucleotides match TRBD2. Looked up from germline, CDR1 is KGHDR and CDR2 is SFDVKD. This CDR3 region has 17 residues. J gave up 5 bases and V 4 bases, and 7 bases lay outside the gene matches. This CDR3 reads CATSDQGLAGVRDTQYF. The CDR3 coding sequence is TGTGCCACCAGTGACCAGGGACTAGCGGGGGTCCGAGATACGCAGTATTTT.

This clonotype was picked up many times. V is TRBV20-1 and J is TRBJ2-3; 9 nucleotides agree with TRBD2. In germline, CDR1 is DFQATT, CDR2 SNEGSKA (reference sequence). This CDR3 is built from 16 residues. Losses at the gene ends were 0 bases for V and 1 base for J; bases not matched to a gene: 5. CDR3 protein: CSARDLQRGGTDTQYF. The CDR3, as DNA: TGCAGTGCTAGAGATCTCCAGCGGGGGGGCACAGATACGCAGTATTTT.

J is TRBJ2-7 and V is TRBV10-2, with a weak D call TRBD1 (6 bases). In germline, CDR1 is WSHSY, CDR2 SAAADI. CDR3 length: 14 amino acids. The germline V and J ends were trimmed by 2 bases and 5 bases, with 13 bases remaining between them. The CDR3, as DNA: TGCGCCAGCAGTGAGGGGACATTGGGGCACGAGCAGTACTTC. Translated, it gives CASSEGTLGHEQYF.